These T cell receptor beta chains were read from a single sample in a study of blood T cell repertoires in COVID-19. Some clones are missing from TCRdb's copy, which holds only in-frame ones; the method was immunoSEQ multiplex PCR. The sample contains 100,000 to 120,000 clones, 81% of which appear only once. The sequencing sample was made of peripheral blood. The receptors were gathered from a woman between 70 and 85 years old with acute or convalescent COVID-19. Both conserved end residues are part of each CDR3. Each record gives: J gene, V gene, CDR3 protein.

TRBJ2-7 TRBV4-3 CASSLSGGTYEQYF
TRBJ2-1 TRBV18 CASSPSGGAAFF
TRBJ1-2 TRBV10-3 CAISEQSRGYGYTF
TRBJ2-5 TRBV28 CASSLAGKIQETQYF
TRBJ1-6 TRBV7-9 CASSLAQNNSPLHF
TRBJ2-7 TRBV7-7 CASSLGGRGEQYF
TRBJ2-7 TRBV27 CASSPGLAFEQYF
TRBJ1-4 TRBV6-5 CASSGTGGTNEKLFF
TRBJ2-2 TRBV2 CASSNSGRGTGELFF
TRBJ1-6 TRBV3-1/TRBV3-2 CASSQEYAGSYNSPLHF
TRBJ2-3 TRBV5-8 CASSPMTGTSTDTQYF
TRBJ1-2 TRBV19 CASSISLREGRYGYTF
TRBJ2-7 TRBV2 CASRPTSGVSEQYF
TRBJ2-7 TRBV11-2 CASSLAGMAGGNEQYF
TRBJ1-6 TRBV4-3 CASSRTQGRGDSPLHF
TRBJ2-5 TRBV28 CASSPGQGAWKTQYF
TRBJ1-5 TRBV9 CASSVGSGDGQPQHF
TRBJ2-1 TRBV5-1 CASSLGLAVSYNEQFF
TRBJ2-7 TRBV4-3 CASSQETGVASYEQYF
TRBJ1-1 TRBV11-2 CASSLVGGGGTEAFF
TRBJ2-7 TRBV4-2 CASSLRTGAYEQYF
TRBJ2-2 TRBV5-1 CASSHRTGELFF
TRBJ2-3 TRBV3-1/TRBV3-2 CASSQVASGMTDTQYF
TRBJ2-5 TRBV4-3 CASSQEGLGGVAQETQYF
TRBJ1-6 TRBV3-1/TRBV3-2 CASSQGSIGSPLHF
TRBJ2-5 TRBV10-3 CAISERPQETQYF
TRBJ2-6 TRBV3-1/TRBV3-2 CASSSAGPGANVLTF
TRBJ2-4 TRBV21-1 CASSKTTGEKNIQYF